A selection of T cell receptor beta chains follows, all from one sample in a study of T cells after yellow fever vaccination. TCRdb called the 5' RACE reads again in MiXCR, with one record for every CDR3 protein. There are 320,000 or so distinct CDR3 sequences in the sample; around 8.1% occur only once, and approximately 18% lies in the top ten. Here the sequenced sample was PBMCs, taken more than 35 days after the first yellow fever vaccination. These receptors were obtained from a man between 18 and 35 years old who received the YFV17D yellow fever vaccine. Each CDR3 is given with its conserved first and last residue. The order of the fields is D gene, V gene, clone size, J gene, CDR3 length, CDR3 DNA, CDR3 protein. A D gene is named only where the DNA matches it firmly. Some rows mark clone size as missing; the rest say once, few, many or name a class of expanded clone.

d_gene: NA
v_gene: TRBV29-1
abundance: NA
j_gene: TRBJ1-2
len: 16
CDR3nt: TGCAGCGTTGAAGCTCTCGGCCGCGAGAAAAGCTATGGCTACACCTTC
CDR3aa: CSVEALGREKSYGYTF

d_gene: TRBD1
v_gene: TRBV7-2
abundance: NA
j_gene: TRBJ1-6
len: 15
CDR3nt: TGTGCCAGCAGCCGAGGGGGACAGGGGAATTCACCCCTCCACTTT
CDR3aa: CASSRGGQGNSPLHF

d_gene: NA
v_gene: TRBV15
abundance: NA
j_gene: TRBJ2-1
len: 16
CDR3nt: TGTGCCACCAGCAGGGTCGGGGCTAATACAGGAAAGGAGCAGTTCTTC
CDR3aa: CATSRVGANTGKEQFF

d_gene: NA
v_gene: TRBV28
abundance: few
j_gene: TRBJ2-5
len: 14
CDR3nt: TGTGCCAGCAGTCCGACTAGAGGTGTGGAGACCCAGTACTTC
CDR3aa: CASSPTRGVETQYF

d_gene: TRBD2
v_gene: TRBV25-1
abundance: many
j_gene: TRBJ2-4
len: 17
CDR3nt: TGTGCCAGCAGTGAAGGTGCGCGAGCGGGGGCCAAAAACATTCAGTACTTC
CDR3aa: CASSEGARAGAKNIQYF

d_gene: TRBD1
v_gene: TRBV4-1
abundance: few
j_gene: TRBJ1-1
len: 15
CDR3nt: TGCGCCAGCAGCCAACCGCGACAGGGGAACACTGAAGCTTTCTTT
CDR3aa: CASSQPRQGNTEAFF

d_gene: TRBD1
v_gene: TRBV11-2
abundance: few
j_gene: TRBJ2-2
len: 16
CDR3nt: TGTGCCAGCAGCTTAGAGACAGGGACCAACACCGGGGAGCTGTTTTTT
CDR3aa: CASSLETGTNTGELFF

d_gene: NA
v_gene: TRBV6-1
abundance: NA
j_gene: TRBJ2-7
len: 14
CDR3nt: TGTGCCAGCAGCCCGGACCCCGGAGCCTACGAGCAGTACTTC
CDR3aa: CASSPDPGAYEQYF

d_gene: TRBD2
v_gene: TRBV29-1
abundance: NA
j_gene: TRBJ2-1
len: 16
CDR3nt: TGCAGCGTCGAACATCTAGCGGGGGGGCATGTCGATGAGCAGTTCTTC
CDR3aa: CSVEHLAGGHVDEQFF

d_gene: NA
v_gene: TRBV4-1
abundance: NA
j_gene: TRBJ2-4
len: 14
CDR3nt: TGCGCCAGCAGCCCGGCAGGAGCCAAAAACATTCAGTACTTC
CDR3aa: CASSPAGAKNIQYF

d_gene: NA
v_gene: TRBV7-6
abundance: few
j_gene: TRBJ1-1
len: 13
CDR3nt: TGTGCCAGCAGCTTAAACGAGGGCACTGAAGCTTTCTTT
CDR3aa: CASSLNEGTEAFF

d_gene: NA
v_gene: TRBV20-1
abundance: few
j_gene: TRBJ1-5
len: 12
CDR3nt: TGCAGTGCTGGGAACCGAGGGCAGCCCCAGCATTTT
CDR3aa: CSAGNRGQPQHF

d_gene: NA
v_gene: TRBV3-1
abundance: many
j_gene: TRBJ2-5
len: 15
CDR3nt: TGTGCCAGCAGCCCAAGCGGAGGGACCCAAGAGACCCAGTACTTC
CDR3aa: CASSPSGGTQETQYF

d_gene: NA
v_gene: TRBV4-3
abundance: few
j_gene: TRBJ1-1
len: 14
CDR3nt: TGCGCCAGCAGAAACCGGGACGGGAACACTGAAGCTTTCTTT
CDR3aa: CASRNRDGNTEAFF

d_gene: NA
v_gene: TRBV5-6
abundance: NA
j_gene: TRBJ2-1
len: 15
CDR3nt: TGTGCCAGCAGCTTTGGGGCCAAAGTAAGCAATGAGCAGTTCTTC
CDR3aa: CASSFGAKVSNEQFF

d_gene: NA
v_gene: TRBV18
abundance: once
j_gene: TRBJ2-3
len: 13
CDR3nt: TGTGCCAGCTCAGAGTCTAGCACAGATACGCAGTATTTT
CDR3aa: CASSESSTDTQYF

d_gene: NA
v_gene: TRBV4-3
abundance: few
j_gene: TRBJ1-5
len: 15
CDR3nt: TGCGCCAGCAGCCGAGGACATGGAGACAATCAGCCCCAGCATTTT
CDR3aa: CASSRGHGDNQPQHF

d_gene: NA
v_gene: TRBV20-1
abundance: NA
j_gene: TRBJ2-5
len: 11
CDR3nt: TGCAGTGTTTTGGGCCTGGGGACCCAGTACTTC
CDR3aa: CSVLGLGTQYF

d_gene: NA
v_gene: TRBV20-1
abundance: NA
j_gene: TRBJ2-7
len: 14
CDR3nt: TGCAGTGCTAGAGATATCGGGGGATCCTACGAGCAGTACTTC
CDR3aa: CSARDIGGSYEQYF

d_gene: NA
v_gene: TRBV3-1
abundance: NA
j_gene: TRBJ2-2
len: 14
CDR3nt: TGTGCCAGCAGCCCTTCCTTCGGGGACGGGGAGCTGTTTTTT
CDR3aa: CASSPSFGDGELFF